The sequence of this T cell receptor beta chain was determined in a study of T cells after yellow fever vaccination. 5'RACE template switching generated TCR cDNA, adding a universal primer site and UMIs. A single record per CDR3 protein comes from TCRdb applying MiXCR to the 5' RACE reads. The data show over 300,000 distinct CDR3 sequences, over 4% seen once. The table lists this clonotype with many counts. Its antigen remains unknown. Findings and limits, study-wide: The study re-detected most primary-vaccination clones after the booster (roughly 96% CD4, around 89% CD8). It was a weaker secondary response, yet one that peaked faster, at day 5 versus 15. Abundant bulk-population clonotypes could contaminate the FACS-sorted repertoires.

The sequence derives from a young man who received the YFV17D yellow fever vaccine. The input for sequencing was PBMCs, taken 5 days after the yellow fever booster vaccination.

Written as DNA, the CDR3 is TGTGCCATCAGAGGGGTCTCAGAGACCCAGTACTTC. Protein: CAIRGVSETQYF. This chain connects TRBV10-3 to TRBJ2-5, with D tentatively TRBD1 (5 bases). This CDR3 is built from 12 residues. Germline V gene data show CDR1 as ENHRY and CDR2 as SYGVKD. Trimming pared 6 bases from V and 4 bases from J, leaving 9 bases between.